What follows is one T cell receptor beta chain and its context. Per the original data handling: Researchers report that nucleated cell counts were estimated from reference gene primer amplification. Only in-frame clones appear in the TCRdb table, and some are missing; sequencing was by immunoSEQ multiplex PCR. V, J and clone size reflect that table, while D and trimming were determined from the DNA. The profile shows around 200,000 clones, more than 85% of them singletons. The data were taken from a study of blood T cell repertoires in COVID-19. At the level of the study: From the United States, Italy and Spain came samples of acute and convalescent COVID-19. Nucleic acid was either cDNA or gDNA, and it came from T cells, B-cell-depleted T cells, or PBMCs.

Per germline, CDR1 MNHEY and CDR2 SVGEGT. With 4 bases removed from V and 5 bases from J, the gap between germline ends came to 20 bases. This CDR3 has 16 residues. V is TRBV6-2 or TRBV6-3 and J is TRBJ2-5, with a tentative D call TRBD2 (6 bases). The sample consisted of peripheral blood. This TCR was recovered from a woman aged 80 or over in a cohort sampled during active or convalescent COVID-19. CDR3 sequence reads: CASSFGPGLAGETQYF. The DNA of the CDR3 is TGTGCCAGCAGTTTCGGGCCGGGACTGGCAGGCGAGACCCAGTACTTC.